The 31 T cell receptor beta chains reported below all come from one sample, sequenced in a study of T cells in Graves' hyperthyroidism and ophthalmopathy (dated by TCRdb to the late 2010s). Library method: multiplex PCR. The reads were generated on an Illumina HiSeq 2000. Amplification of TCR beta CDR3 regions was carried out from RNA transcripts. The TCR CDR3 was subjected to a first round of RT-PCR using the HTBI primer set and the Qiagen OneStep RT-PCR kit. TCRdb reprocessing: public reads trimmed at Q25 with fastp, clones called with MiXCR, in-frame beta chains kept. For every CDR3 protein sequence, its rows merge into one entry that carries the most common genes and DNA. A total of 500,000 to 600,000 distinct CDR3 sequences appear in this sample, 15% to 20% of them only once. The ten most abundant clones make up about 50% of the sample. Source material: blood. These TCRs come from a man in his forties with Graves' ophthalmopathy.

In its sample, this clonotype was seen many times. The rearrangement uses TRBV2 and TRBJ1-1; maybe TRBD1 (6 bases). From germline, CDR1 is SNHLY and CDR2 FYNNEI. This CDR3 has 14 amino acids. Trimming cost V 2 bases and J 4 bases, with 11 bases left between them. The CDR3: CASSEMQGSTEAFF. The CDR3 DNA reads TGTGCCAGCAGTGAAATGCAGGGGAGCACTGAAGCTTTCTTT. The entire variable domain, with the rest obtained from reference TRBV2 and TRBJ1-1, is as follows: EPEVTQTPSHQVTQMGQEVILRCVPISNHLYFYWYRQILGQKVEFLVSFYNNEISEKSEIFDDQFSVERPDGSNFTLKIRSTKLEDSAMYFCASSEMQGSTEAFFGQGTRLTVV.

The table lists this clonotype with many counts. This chain uses TRBV28 with TRBJ2-7, with 7 bases matching TRBD1. The V segment lost 6 bases and the J segment 7 bases; nucleotides outside the gene matches: 3. Per germline, CDR1 MDHEN and CDR2 SYDVKM. The length of the CDR3 is 11 residues. For the CDR3, the DNA is TGTGCCAGCAGACAGGGGTGGGAGCAGTACTTC. Translation gives CASRQGWEQYF.

There are many counts of this clonotype. The genes are TRBV20-1 and TRBJ2-1; D is possibly TRBD2 (6 bases). Trimming shortened V by 4 bases and J by 3 bases, and 13 bases separated the two germline ends. Germline CDR1 and CDR2: DFQATT and SNEGSKA (reference sequence). This CDR3 has 14 amino acids. The DNA of the CDR3 is TGCAGTGCTACCCCAATAGCGGACTACAATGAGCAGTTCTTC. It specifies CSATPIADYNEQFF.

This chain joins TRBV7-9 and TRBJ1-4, with D perhaps TRBD1 (5 bases). V lost 3 bases and J 10 bases, leaving 15 bases between the germline ends. Germline CDR1 SEHNR, CDR2 FQNEAQ (reference sequence). The CDR3 runs 14 residues. In DNA form, the CDR3 reads TGTGCCAGCAGCTTTCCTGGGGCGCGGGGAAAACTGTTTTTT. Translated, it gives CASSFPGARGKLFF. The entire variable domain, with the rest obtained from reference TRBV7-9 and TRBJ1-4, is as follows: DTGVSQNPRHKITKRGQNVTFRCDPISEHNRLYWYRQTLGQGPEFLTYFQNEAQLEKSRLLSDRFSAERPKGSFSTLEIQRTEQGDSAMYLCASSFPGARGKLFFGSGTQLSVL.

This clonotype showed up just a few times. The CDR3 is CASSHPIGVGGNTEAFF. The DNA for the CDR3 is TGCGCCAGCAGCCATCCCATTGGGGTAGGGGGGAACACTGAAGCTTTCTTT. V and J are TRBV4-1 and TRBJ1-1; the D gene is possibly TRBD1 (6 bases). Germline assignment: CDR1 MGHRA and CDR2 YSYEKL. Deletions cut 3 bases from V and 1 base from J, with 18 bases between. The CDR3 runs 17 residues.

This clonotype was picked up many times. V is TRBV4-2 and J is TRBJ1-1; 9 bases fit TRBD1. V lost 8 bases and J lost 7; bases outside the gene matches: 5. CDR3 size: 12 residues. Looked up from germline, CDR1 is LGHNA and CDR2 is YNFKEQ. In DNA, the CDR3 is TGTGCCAGCGTCGGACAGGGGTTTGAAGCTTTCTTT. The encoded protein is CASVGQGFEAFF.

The chain couples TRBV19 to TRBJ2-1, with D possibly being TRBD2 (6 bases). The V gene's germline CDR1 is LNHDA and CDR2 SQIVND (reference sequence). This CDR3 spans 16 amino acids. Trimming removed 6 bases from V and 10 bases from J, with 25 bases in between. DNA of the CDR3: TGTGCCAGTAGAACTATCCGGGACTCCTCGGGTGGGGAGCAGTTCTTC. Protein product: CASRTIRDSSGGEQFF.

The chain joins TRBV28 to TRBJ1-5, with TRBD1 matching 9 bases. This CDR3 is 14 amino acids long. V was pared by 6 bases and J by 11 bases, with 11 bases of the junction left unmatched. Germline CDR1 and CDR2: MDHEN and SYDVKM. This chain's CDR3 is CASSPRQGGSAQHF. The DNA of the CDR3 is TGTGCCAGCAGCCCCCGACAGGGGGGATCGGCCCAGCATTTT. The complete variable domain, with remaining parts taken from reference TRBV28 and TRBJ1-5, reads DVKVTQSSRYLVKRTGEKVFLECVQDMDHENMFWYRQDPGLGLRLIYFSYDVKMKEKGDIPEGYSVSREKKERFSLILESASTNQTSMYLCASSPRQGGSAQHFGDGTRLSIL.

A single count supports this clonotype. The chain couples TRBV27 to TRBJ1-2; TRBD1 aligns across 7 bases. The germline V gene encodes CDR1 MNHEY and CDR2 SMNVEV (reference sequence). The ends lost 5 bases at V and 1 base at J; junction bases unmatched: 10. CDR3 length equals 16 residues. CDR3 loop: CASSTHRGEDNYGYTF. As DNA, the CDR3 is TGTGCCAGCAGTACACACAGGGGCGAGGATAACTATGGCTACACCTTC.

The chain links TRBV11-2 to TRBJ2-6, with 8 positions matching TRBD1. V dropped 6 bases and J dropped 0; count of bases not matched to a gene: 7. The CDR3 is 17 residues long. Germline lookup yields CDR1 SGHAT and CDR2 FQNNGV. This CDR3 is CASRPGTGFSGANVLTF. In DNA, the CDR3 is TGTGCCAGCAGGCCGGGGACAGGTTTCTCTGGGGCCAACGTCCTGACTTTC.

The CDR3 region is CASGSWPNTIYF. The CDR3 DNA follows: TGTGCCAGCGGGAGTTGGCCGAACACCATATATTTT. The V gene is TRBV3-1, the J gene TRBJ1-3; D is ambiguous. Looked up from germline, CDR1 is LGHDT and CDR2 is YNNKEL (reference sequence). The V end was cut by 8 bases, the J end by 7 bases, with 12 bases between. This CDR3 region has 12 residues.

This chain's CDR3 is CSVESSSGNTIYF. DNA of the CDR3: TGCAGCGTTGAATCCAGCTCTGGAAACACCATATATTTT. The J gene is TRBJ1-3, the V gene TRBV29-1; no firm D call. CDR1 is SQVTM, CDR2 ANQGSEA, per germline. The CDR3 is made up of 13 amino acids. With 2 bases removed from V and 0 bases from J, the gap between germline ends came to 5 bases.

This clonotype was picked up many times. The V and J genes are TRBV28 and TRBJ2-3; perhaps TRBD1 as D (8 bases). The CDR3 totals 14 residues. Germline V gene data show CDR1 as MDHEN and CDR2 as SYDVKM. V lost 2 bases and J lost 8, with 14 bases in between. DNA for the CDR3: TGTGCCAGCAGTTTAAACAGGGGGGGAGCTACGCAGTATTTT. It translates to CASSLNRGGATQYF.

J is TRBJ2-5 and V is TRBV18; no clear D. The CDR3 runs to 14 residues. CDR1 is KGHSH, CDR2 LQKENI, per germline. V lost 0 bases and J lost 5, with 10 bases in between. CDR3 residues: CASSPPGFPETQYF. Here the CDR3 DNA reads TGTGCCAGCTCACCACCGGGGTTTCCCGAGACCCAGTACTTC.

The V and J genes are TRBV24-1 and TRBJ2-2; TRBD2 agrees at 7 bases. The CDR3 consists of 16 residues. Unmatched junction bases numbered 10, after V lost 4 bases and J lost 6 bases. Per germline, CDR1 KGHDR and CDR2 SFDVKD. The CDR3 DNA reads as TGTGCCACCAGTGACTCAAGCGGGGAGAGGCCCGGGGAGCTGTTTTTT. Amino acids: CATSDSSGERPGELFF.

This clonotype was counted at least ten times. The CDR3 here is CASSLAEMNEQFF. Here the CDR3 DNA reads TGTGCCAGCAGCTTAGCGGAAATGAATGAGCAGTTCTTC. The chain has TRBV7-2 and TRBJ2-1, with D unresolved. This CDR3 comprises 13 residues. V shed 0 bases and J shed 7 bases, with 7 bases lying between them. The germline CDR1 and CDR2 sequences are SGHTA and FQGNSA.

Notes on this clonotype: A single base separates this from a much larger clone, so it may be a read error. Here the CDR3 omits its conserved ending phenylalanine or tryptophan, so a read error is the likely source. This sequence joins TRBV11-2 and TRBJ2-5; D call uncertain. V was cut by 4 bases and J by 5 bases, with 17 bases left in between. This CDR3 spans 15 amino acids. Germline V lookup: CDR1 SGHAT, CDR2 FQNNGV. The CDR3 sequence: CASSSPEVRIETQYL. The CDR3 nucleotides read TGTGCCAGCAGCTCGCCAGAAGTGAGAATCGAGACCCAGTACCTC.

The chain links TRBV3-1 to TRBJ2-5, with D tentatively TRBD2 (8 bases). Germline V CDR1 and CDR2: LGHDT, YNNKEL (reference sequence). V dropped 2 bases and J dropped 5 bases, with 21 bases sitting between them. There are 17 residues in the CDR3. The CDR3 coding sequence is TGTGCCAGCAGCCAAAGGGGGCGGGGGGCCCGTTGGGAGACCCAGTACTTC. It yields the protein CASSQRGRGARWETQYF.

J is TRBJ2-7 and V is TRBV7-2, with 8 bases matching TRBD1. Germline V CDR1 and CDR2: SGHTA, FQGNSA. The V gene end was trimmed by 4 bases and the J gene end by 4 bases; junction bases not matched to a gene: 6. The CDR3 consists of 14 residues. The CDR3, as DNA: TGTGCCAGCAGCTCGTACAGGGGGTGGTACGAGCAGTACTTC. Its protein product is CASSSYRGWYEQYF.

This clonotype was counted a few times. The chain uses TRBV2 and TRBJ2-3, with D unresolved. Germline V CDR1 and CDR2: SNHLY, FYNNEI. The CDR3 extends over 16 amino acids. V was shortened by 2 bases and J by 0 bases, with 12 bases between the two germline ends. The CDR3 DNA follows: TGTGCCAGCAGTGAACTCGGGCAGATTAGCACAGATACGCAGTATTTT. Its protein product is CASSELGQISTDTQYF.

Only a few counts were recorded for this clonotype. This rearrangement joins TRBV7-3 to TRBJ2-1, with D possibly being TRBD1 or TRBD2 (5 bases each). The CDR3 covers 12 residues. Per germline, CDR1 SGHTA and CDR2 FQGTGA. The V and J ends lost 1 base and 10 bases respectively, with 8 bases between them. CDR3 region: CASSLMGREQFF. Here the CDR3 DNA reads TGTGCCAGCAGCTTAATGGGACGCGAGCAGTTCTTC.

This chain connects TRBV18 to TRBJ1-3; a possible D gene is TRBD1 (6 bases). The CDR3 totals 19 residues. V was clipped by 0 bases and J by 0 bases, with 18 bases between them. The germline gives CDR1 KGHSH, CDR2 LQKENI. Written as DNA, the CDR3 is TGTGCCAGCTCACCACCTAGGATCAGGGGCAAGGACTCTGGAAACACCATATATTTT. Translating it yields CASSPPRIRGKDSGNTIYF.

In its sample, this clonotype was seen many times. Here the CDR3 DNA reads TGTGCCAGCAGTTACTCGAGCGGGACTAGCGGCCGCACAGATACGCAGTATTTT. Protein sequence: CASSYSSGTSGRTDTQYF. The J gene is TRBJ2-3, the V gene TRBV6-5, with TRBD2 matching over 11 bases. Germline trimming cut 0 bases from V and 1 base from J; bases unmatched to any gene: 6. The CDR3 is 18 amino acids. CDR1 is MNHEY, CDR2 SVGAGI, per germline.

This clonotype was counted many times. The CDR3 here is CASSFGTEETQYF. CDR3 sequence (DNA): TGTGCCAGCAGTTTCGGGACAGAAGAGACCCAGTACTTC. The V call is TRBV28, the J call TRBJ2-5; 7 bases fit TRBD1. V was pared by 3 bases and J by 3 bases, with 1 base of the junction left unmatched. There are 13 residues in the CDR3. Germline values: CDR1 MDHEN, CDR2 SYDVKM.

The chain joins TRBV28 to TRBJ1-5; 9 bases are a match to TRBD1. The CDR3 runs to 15 residues. Germline V CDR1 and CDR2: MDHEN, SYDVKM. With V trimmed by 10 bases and J by 4 bases, 11 bases remained unmatched. The DNA for the CDR3 is TGTGCCACCCGAACAGGGGGCAGTGGTAATCAGCCCCAGCATTTT. Amino acids: CATRTGGSGNQPQHF.

The sample holds many counts of this clonotype. The chain uses TRBV3-1 and TRBJ2-5; 8 bases agree with TRBD2. V was clipped by 0 bases and J by 4 bases; unmatched bases: 7. The CDR3 runs 16 residues. Per the germline V gene, CDR1 is LGHDT and CDR2 is YNNKEL (reference sequence). DNA for the CDR3: TGTGCCAGCAGCCAAGAAGGAACGGGGGGGCGAGAGACCCAGTACTTC. Protein: CASSQEGTGGRETQYF.

This clonotype was counted ten times or more. V gene TRBV2 combines with J gene TRBJ2-3; D call uncertain. In germline, CDR1 is SNHLY, CDR2 FYNNEI. CDR3 length equals 16 residues. V was cut by 5 bases and J by 0 bases, with 15 bases left in between. The CDR3 here is CASSYVEFPSTDTQYF. As DNA, the CDR3 is TGTGCCAGCAGTTACGTAGAGTTTCCTAGCACAGATACGCAGTATTTT.

This clonotype showed up just a few times. J is TRBJ2-5 and V is TRBV5-6; 9 bases line up with TRBD1. This CDR3 region has 19 residues. The junction had 20 bases not matched to a gene; V was cut back by 3 bases and J by 5 bases. Germline CDR1 is SGHDT and CDR2 is YYEEEE. The CDR3 nucleotides are TGTGCCAGCAGCTCAACAGGGGGCGCTTCCGTACGGGTGTGGGAGACCCAGTACTTC. This encodes CASSSTGGASVRVWETQYF.

This clonotype was detected many times. The chain combines TRBV2 with TRBJ2-7, with a weak D call TRBD2 (5 bases). The CDR3 runs 11 residues. CDR1 and CDR2 from the germline V gene are SNHLY and FYNNEI. Trimming removed 10 bases from V and 0 bases from J, with 7 bases in between. The CDR3, as DNA: TGTGCCACAGGACTCTCCTACGAGCAGTACTTC. This translates into CATGLSYEQYF.

This rearrangement joins TRBV20-1 to TRBJ2-3; perhaps TRBD2 as D (6 bases). The CDR3 length is 16 residues. The V end was cut by 3 bases, the J end by 6 bases, with 22 bases between. Germline values: CDR1 DFQATT, CDR2 SNEGSKA (reference sequence). CDR3 sequence: CSASSTWGDRWDTQYF. DNA of the CDR3: TGCAGTGCTAGCTCCACGTGGGGGGATCGCTGGGATACGCAGTATTTT.

At least ten counts were recorded for this clonotype. The chain carries TRBV30 and TRBJ2-3; D not resolved. This CDR3 is built from 12 residues. Deletions cut 3 bases from V and 0 bases from J, with 4 bases between. Germline CDR1 reads GTSNPN; CDR2 reads SVGIG (reference sequence). The CDR3, as DNA: TGTGCCTGGAGCGAAAGCACAGATACGCAGTATTTT. It encodes CAWSESTDTQYF.